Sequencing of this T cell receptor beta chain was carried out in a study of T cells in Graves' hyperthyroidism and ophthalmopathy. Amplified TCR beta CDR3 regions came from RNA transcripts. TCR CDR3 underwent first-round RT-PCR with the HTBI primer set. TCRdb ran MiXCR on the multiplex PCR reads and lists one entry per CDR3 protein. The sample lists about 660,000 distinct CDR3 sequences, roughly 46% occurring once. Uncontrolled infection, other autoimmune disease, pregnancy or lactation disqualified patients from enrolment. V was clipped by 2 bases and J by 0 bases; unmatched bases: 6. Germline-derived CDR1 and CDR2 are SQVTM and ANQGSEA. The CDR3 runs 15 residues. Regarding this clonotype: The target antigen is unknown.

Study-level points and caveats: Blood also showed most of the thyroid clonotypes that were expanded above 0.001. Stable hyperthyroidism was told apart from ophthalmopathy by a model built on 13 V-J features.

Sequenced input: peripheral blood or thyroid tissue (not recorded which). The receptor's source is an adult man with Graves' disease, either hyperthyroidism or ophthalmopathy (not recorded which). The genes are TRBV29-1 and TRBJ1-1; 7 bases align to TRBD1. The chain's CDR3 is CSVEIQGGLNTEAFF. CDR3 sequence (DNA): TGCAGCGTTGAAATCCAGGGGGGATTGAACACTGAAGCTTTCTTT.